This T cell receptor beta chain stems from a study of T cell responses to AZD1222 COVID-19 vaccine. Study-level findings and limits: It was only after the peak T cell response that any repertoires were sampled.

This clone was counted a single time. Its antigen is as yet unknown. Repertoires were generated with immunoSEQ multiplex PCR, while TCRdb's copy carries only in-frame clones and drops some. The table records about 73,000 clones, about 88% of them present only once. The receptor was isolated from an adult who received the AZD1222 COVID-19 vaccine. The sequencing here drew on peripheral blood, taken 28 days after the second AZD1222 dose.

The CDR3 sequence is CSGQDRKNTEAFF. The DNA of the CDR3 is TGCAGCGGCCAGGACAGAAAGAACACTGAAGCTTTCTTT. The rearrangement joins TRBV29-1 to TRBJ1-1; TRBD1 is a possible D gene (6 bases). CDR3 length equals 13 residues. The germline V gene has CDR1 SQVTM and CDR2 ANQGSEA. The V end was cut by 7 bases, the J end by 1 base, with 13 bases between.